This record looks at one T cell receptor beta chain sequence and its context. What it binds is not known. This sample is part of a study of identical twins. Study-level findings and limits: Models underestimated out-of-frame TCR alpha sharing in monozygotic twins.

Germline CDR1 reads SNHLY; CDR2 reads FYNNEI. V was pared by 4 bases and J by 0 bases, with 12 bases of the junction left unmatched. The CDR3 extends over 18 amino acids. Unique molecular identifiers were present on the cDNA, and a universal primer site came from template switching. TCRdb re-called the 5' RACE reads through MiXCR, storing one row per CDR3 protein. Found here are approximately 350,000 distinct CDR3 sequences, approximately 13% of them singletons; the top ten hold just over 7%. Healthy Caucasians supplied all donations. These data were also reused for a study on yellow fever vaccine responses in identical twins.

This sequence was found in a woman aged 18 to 35 in good health. This sequence joins TRBV2 and TRBJ2-7, with 10 positions matching TRBD2. Sequenced sample: CD8+ T cells sorted from blood. The CDR3 sequence is CASSAGTSAQLTSYEQYF. CDR3 in DNA: TGTGCCAGCAGTGCCGGGACTAGCGCCCAGCTCACCTCCTACGAGCAGTACTTC.